This T cell receptor beta chain emerged from a study of T cell changes during pregnancy in multiple sclerosis. TCRdb's table, derived via immunoSEQ multiplex PCR, lists solely in-frame clones and lacks some. The sample lists some 69,000 clones, approximately 92% occurring once. CDR3 size: 17 residues. Germline CDR1 SGHDT, CDR2 YYEEEE. J gave up 1 base and V 2 bases, and 10 bases lay outside the gene matches. V gene TRBV5-6 combines with J gene TRBJ1-1, with TRBD1 identical over 8 bases. Sequenced material: peripheral blood, taken in the second trimester of pregnancy. The sequence derives from a female donor in good health, enrolled as a control in a pregnancy study. CDR3 sequence: CASSFWAGGIGNTEAFF. The CDR3 DNA reads as TGTGCCAGCAGCTTTTGGGCAGGGGGCATAGGGAACACTGAAGCTTTCTTT. The full variable domain, completed using reference TRBV5-6 and TRBJ1-1, is DAGVTQSPTHLIKTRGQQVTLRCSPKSGHDTVSWYQQALGQGPQFIFQYYEEEERQRGNFPDRFSGHQFPNYSSELNVNALLLGDSALYLCASSFWAGGIGNTEAFFGQGTRLTVV.